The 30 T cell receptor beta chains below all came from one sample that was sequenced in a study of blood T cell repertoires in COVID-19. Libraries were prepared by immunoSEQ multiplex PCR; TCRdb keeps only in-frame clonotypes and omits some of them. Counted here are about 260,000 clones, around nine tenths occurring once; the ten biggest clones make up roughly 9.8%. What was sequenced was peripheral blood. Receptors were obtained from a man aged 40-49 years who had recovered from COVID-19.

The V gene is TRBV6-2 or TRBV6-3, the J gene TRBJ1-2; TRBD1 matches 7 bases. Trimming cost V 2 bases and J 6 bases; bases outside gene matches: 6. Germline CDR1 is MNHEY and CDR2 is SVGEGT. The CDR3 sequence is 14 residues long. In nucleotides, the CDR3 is TGTGCCAGCAGTTACAGGGGGCGCCGAGATGGCTACACCTTC. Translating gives CASSYRGRRDGYTF.

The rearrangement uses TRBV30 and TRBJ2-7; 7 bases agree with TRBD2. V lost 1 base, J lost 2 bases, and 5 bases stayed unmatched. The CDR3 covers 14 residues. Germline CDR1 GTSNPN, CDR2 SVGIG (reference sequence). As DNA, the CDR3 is TGTGCCTGGAGTGGTTTCAGCGGGACCTACGAGCAGTACTTC. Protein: CAWSGFSGTYEQYF.

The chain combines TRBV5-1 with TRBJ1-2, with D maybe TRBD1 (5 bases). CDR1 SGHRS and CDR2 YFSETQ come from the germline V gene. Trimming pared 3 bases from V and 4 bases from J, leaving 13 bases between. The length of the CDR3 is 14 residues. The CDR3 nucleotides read TGCGCCAGCAGCTCCTCGCAGGGCCCCTATGGCTACACCTTC. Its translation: CASSSSQGPYGYTF. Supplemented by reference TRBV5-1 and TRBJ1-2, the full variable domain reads KAGVTQTPRYLIKTRGQQVTLSCSPISGHRSVSWYQQTPGQGLQFLFEYFSETQRNKGNFPGRFSGRQFSNSRSEMNVSTLELGDSALYLCASSSSQGPYGYTFGSGTRLTVV.

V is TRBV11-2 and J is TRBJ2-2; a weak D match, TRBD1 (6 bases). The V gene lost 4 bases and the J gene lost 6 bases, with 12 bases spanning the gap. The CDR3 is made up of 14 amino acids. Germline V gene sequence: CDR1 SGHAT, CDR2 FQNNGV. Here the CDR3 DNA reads TGTGCCAGCAGCTCACAGGGTTTCGCCGGGGAGCTGTTTTTT. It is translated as CASSSQGFAGELFF.

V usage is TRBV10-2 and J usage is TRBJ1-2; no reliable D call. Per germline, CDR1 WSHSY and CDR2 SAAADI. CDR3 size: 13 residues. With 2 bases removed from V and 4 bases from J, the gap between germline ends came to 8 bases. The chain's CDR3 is CASSEGGIYGYTF. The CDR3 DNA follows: TGCGCCAGCAGTGAGGGCGGCATCTATGGCTACACCTTC.

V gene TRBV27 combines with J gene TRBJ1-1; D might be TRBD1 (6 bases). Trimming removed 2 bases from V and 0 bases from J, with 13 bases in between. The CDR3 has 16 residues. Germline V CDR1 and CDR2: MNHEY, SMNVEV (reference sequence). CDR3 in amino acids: CASSLGGAGVNTEAFF. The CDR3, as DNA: TGTGCCAGCAGTTTAGGGGGCGCGGGTGTGAACACTGAAGCTTTCTTT.

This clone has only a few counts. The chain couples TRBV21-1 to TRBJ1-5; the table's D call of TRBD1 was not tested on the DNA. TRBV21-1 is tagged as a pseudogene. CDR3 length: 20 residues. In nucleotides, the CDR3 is TGTGCCAGCAGCGCCCTCCTGCCGGGACAGGGGATCCTGGGCAATCAGCCCCAGCATTTT. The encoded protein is CASSALLPGQGILGNQPQHF.

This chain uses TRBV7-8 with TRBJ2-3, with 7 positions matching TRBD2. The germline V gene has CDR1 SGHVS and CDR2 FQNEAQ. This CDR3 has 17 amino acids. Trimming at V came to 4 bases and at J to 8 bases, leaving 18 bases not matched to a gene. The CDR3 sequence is CASSSSGTTRRGSTQYF. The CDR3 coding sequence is TGTGCCAGCAGCTCGAGTGGGACTACCAGGCGGGGCTCTACGCAGTATTTT.

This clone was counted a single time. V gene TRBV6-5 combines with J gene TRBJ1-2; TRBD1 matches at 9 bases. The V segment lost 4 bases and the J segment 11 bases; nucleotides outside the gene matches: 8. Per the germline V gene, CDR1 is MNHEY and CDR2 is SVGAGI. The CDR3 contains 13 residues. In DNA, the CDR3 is TGTGCCAGCAGTTCGGGACAGGGTAGGAGGTACACCTTC. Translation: CASSSGQGRRYTF.

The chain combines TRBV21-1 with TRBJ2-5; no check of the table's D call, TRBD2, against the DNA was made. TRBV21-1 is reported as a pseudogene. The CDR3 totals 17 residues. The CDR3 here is CASSREQTSGSRKTQYF. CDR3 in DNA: TGTGCCAGCAGCAGGGAACAAACTAGCGGGAGTAGAAAGACCCAGTACTTC.

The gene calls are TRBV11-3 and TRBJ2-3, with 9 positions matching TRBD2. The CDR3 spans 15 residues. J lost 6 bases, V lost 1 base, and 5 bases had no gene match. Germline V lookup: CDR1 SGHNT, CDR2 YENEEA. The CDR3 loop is CASSLGGGAGDTQYF. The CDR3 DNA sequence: TGTGCCAGCAGCTTAGGCGGGGGGGCCGGGGATACGCAGTATTTT.

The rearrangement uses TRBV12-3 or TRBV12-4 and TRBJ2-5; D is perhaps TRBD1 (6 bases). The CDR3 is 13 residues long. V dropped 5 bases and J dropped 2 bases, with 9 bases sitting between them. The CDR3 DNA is TGTGCCAGCAGTCCGACAGGTCAAGAGACCCAGTACTTC. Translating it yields CASSPTGQETQYF.

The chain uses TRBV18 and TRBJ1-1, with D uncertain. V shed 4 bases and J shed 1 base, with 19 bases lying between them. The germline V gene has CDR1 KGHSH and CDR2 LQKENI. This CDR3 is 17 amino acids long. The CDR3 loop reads CASSLLGLRPQNTEAFF. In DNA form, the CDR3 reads TGTGCCAGCTCACTTCTCGGCTTGAGGCCCCAGAACACTGAAGCTTTCTTT. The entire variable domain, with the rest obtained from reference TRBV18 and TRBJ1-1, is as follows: NAGVMQNPRHLVRRRGQEARLRCSPMKGHSHVYWYRQLPEEGLKFMVYLQKENIIDESGMPKERFSAEFPKEGPSILRIQQVVRGDSAAYFCASSLLGLRPQNTEAFFGQGTRLTVV.

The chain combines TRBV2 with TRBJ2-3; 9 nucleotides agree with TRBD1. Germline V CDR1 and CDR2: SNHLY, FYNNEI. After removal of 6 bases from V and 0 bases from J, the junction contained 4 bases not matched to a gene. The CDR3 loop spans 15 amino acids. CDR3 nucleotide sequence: TGTGCCAGCAGCCCCGGGACAGGGAGCACAGATACGCAGTATTTT. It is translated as CASSPGTGSTDTQYF.

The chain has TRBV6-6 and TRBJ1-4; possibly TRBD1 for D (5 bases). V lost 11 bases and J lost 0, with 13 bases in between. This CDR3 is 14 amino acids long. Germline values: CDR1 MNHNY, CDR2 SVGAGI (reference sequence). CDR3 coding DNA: TGTGCCGGCAAAGGGGCAGCAACTAATGAAAAACTGTTTTTT. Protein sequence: CAGKGAATNEKLFF.

The CDR3 DNA reads TGCGCCAGCGCGGGGAGGGGTGGAAACACCATATATTTT. Protein product: CASAGRGGNTIYF. The chain couples TRBV10-2 to TRBJ1-3; TRBD1 is a possible D gene (5 bases). This CDR3 region has 13 residues. The germline V gene encodes CDR1 WSHSY and CDR2 SAAADI. Trimming stripped 8 bases from V and 3 bases from J, with 11 bases between.

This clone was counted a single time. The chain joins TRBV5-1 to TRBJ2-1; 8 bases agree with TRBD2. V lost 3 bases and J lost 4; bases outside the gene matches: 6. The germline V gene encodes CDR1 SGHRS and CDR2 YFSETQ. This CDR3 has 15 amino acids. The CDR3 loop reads CASSSISGEYNEQFF. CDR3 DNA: TGCGCCAGCAGCTCAATTAGCGGGGAGTACAATGAGCAGTTCTTC.

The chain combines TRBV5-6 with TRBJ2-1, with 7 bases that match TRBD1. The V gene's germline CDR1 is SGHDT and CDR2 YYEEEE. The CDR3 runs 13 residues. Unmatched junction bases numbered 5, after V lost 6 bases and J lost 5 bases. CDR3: CASKWTGDNEQFF. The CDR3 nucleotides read TGTGCCAGCAAGTGGACAGGCGACAATGAGCAGTTCTTC.

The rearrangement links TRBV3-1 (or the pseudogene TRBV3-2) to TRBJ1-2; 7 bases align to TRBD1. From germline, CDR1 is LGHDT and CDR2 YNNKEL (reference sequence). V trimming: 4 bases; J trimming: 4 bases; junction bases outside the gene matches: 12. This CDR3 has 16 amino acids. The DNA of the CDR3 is TGTGCCAGCAGCCCTCCGACAGGGCGGTTTAGCTATGGCTACACCTTC. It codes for CASSPPTGRFSYGYTF.

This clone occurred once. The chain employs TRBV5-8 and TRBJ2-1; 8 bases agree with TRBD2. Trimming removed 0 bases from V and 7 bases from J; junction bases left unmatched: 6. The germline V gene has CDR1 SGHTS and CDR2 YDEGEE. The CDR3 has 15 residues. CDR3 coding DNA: TGTGCCAGCAGCTTGGTTGGACTAGCTCAAAATGAGCAGTTCTTC. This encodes CASSLVGLAQNEQFF.

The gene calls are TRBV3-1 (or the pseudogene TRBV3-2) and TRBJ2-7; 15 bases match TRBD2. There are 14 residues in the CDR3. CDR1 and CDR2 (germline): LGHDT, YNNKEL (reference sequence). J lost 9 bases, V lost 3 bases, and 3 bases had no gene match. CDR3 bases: TGTGCCAGCAGCCAGAGGGGACTAGCGGGGGGGCAGTACTTC. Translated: CASSQRGLAGGQYF.

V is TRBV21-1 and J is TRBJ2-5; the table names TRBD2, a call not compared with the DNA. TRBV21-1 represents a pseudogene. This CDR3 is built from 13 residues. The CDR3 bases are TGTGCCCCAGTGGGGGGGCCGGGGGAGACCCAGTACTTC. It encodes CAPVGGPGETQYF.

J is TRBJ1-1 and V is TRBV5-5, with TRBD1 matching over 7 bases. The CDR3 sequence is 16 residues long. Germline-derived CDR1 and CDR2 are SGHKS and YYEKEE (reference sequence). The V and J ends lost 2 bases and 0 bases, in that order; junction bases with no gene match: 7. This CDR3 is CASSLPTGRMNTEAFF. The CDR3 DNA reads TGTGCCAGCAGCTTACCGACAGGGAGGATGAACACTGAAGCTTTCTTT.

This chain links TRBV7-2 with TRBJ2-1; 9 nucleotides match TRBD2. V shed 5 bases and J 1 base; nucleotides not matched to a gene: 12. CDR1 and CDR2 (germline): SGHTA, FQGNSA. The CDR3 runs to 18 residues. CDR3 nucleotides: TGTGCCAGCAGCCCTACTGCGGGGGGGCTTTGGTCCTACAATGAGCAGTTCTTC. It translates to CASSPTAGGLWSYNEQFF.

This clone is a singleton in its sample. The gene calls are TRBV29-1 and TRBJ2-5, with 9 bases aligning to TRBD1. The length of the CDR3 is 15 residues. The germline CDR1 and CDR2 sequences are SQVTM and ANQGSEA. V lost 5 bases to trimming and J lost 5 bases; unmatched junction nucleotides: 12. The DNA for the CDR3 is TGCAGCGTTAGCACCGGGACAGGGCGGGCTGAGACCCAGTACTTC. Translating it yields CSVSTGTGRAETQYF.

CDR3 protein: CAITQYRGQAGDTEAFF. For the CDR3, the DNA is TGTGCCATCACCCAATATAGGGGACAGGCAGGGGACACTGAAGCTTTCTTT. This chain uses TRBV10-3 with TRBJ1-1; 8 bases are shared with TRBD1. The junction had 16 bases not matched to a gene; V was cut back by 7 bases and J by 3 bases. The CDR3 spans 17 residues. Per germline, CDR1 ENHRY and CDR2 SYGVKD.

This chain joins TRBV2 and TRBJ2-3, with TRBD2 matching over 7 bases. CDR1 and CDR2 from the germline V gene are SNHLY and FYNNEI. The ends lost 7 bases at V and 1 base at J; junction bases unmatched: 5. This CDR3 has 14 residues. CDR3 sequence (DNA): TGTGCCAGCAAGGGAACTAGCGGCACAGATACGCAGTATTTT. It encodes CASKGTSGTDTQYF.

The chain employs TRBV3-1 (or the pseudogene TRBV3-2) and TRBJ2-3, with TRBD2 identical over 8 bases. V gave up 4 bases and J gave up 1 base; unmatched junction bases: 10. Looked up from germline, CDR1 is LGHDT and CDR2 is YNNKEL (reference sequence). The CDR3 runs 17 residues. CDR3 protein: CASSLKIILAGTDTQYF. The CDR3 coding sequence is TGTGCCAGCAGCCTCAAGATAATACTAGCGGGCACAGATACGCAGTATTTT.

The CDR3 DNA is TGTGCCAGCAGCTCCGGCGGGACTAGCGGGTTCTCCTACGAGCAGTACTTC. Translation gives CASSSGGTSGFSYEQYF. V is TRBV7-9 and J is TRBJ2-7, with 12 bases matching TRBD2. Germline V gene sequence: CDR1 SEHNR, CDR2 FQNEAQ (reference sequence). Losses at the gene ends were 4 bases for V and 0 bases for J; bases not matched to a gene: 7. The length of the CDR3 is 17 residues.

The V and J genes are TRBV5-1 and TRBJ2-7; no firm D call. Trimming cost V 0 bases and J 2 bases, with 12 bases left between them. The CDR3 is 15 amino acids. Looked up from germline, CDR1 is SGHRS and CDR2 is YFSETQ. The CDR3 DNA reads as TGCGCCAGCAGCTTGGAATGGTCTACCGCCTACGAGCAGTACTTC. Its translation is CASSLEWSTAYEQYF. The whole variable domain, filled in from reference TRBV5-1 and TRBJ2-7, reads KAGVTQTPRYLIKTRGQQVTLSCSPISGHRSVSWYQQTPGQGLQFLFEYFSETQRNKGNFPGRFSGRQFSNSRSEMNVSTLELGDSALYLCASSLEWSTAYEQYFGPGTRLTVT.